This T cell receptor (beta chain) was found in a study of CD8+ T cells in alopecia areata. Looking at the study overall: The drug, tofacitinib, lasted 6 to 18 months, followed by 6 months off drug.

In each case, RNA was isolated and then reverse transcribed into cDNA as the sequencing template. Method: immunoSEQ multiplex PCR; TCRdb's copy keeps in-frame clones and lacks some. The table shows 90,000 to 100,000 clones, with roughly 42% occurring only once. Points on this clone: Its antigen remains unidentified.

General observations from the study: Higher clonality was seen in lesional scalp than in normal scalp, especially in alopecia totalis/universalis.

Unmatched junction bases numbered 8, after V lost 1 base and J lost 4 bases. Germline CDR1 is SGHTA and CDR2 is FQGNSA. This CDR3 region has 16 residues. Those with alopecia areata gave lesional scalp punch biopsies and peripheral blood. V gene TRBV7-2 combines with J gene TRBJ2-7; 9 nucleotides agree with TRBD2. The TCR originated in a human donor with alopecia areata. Sequenced input: CD4+ T cells sorted from blood. The CDR3 nucleotides are TGTGCCAGCAGCTTAGATCGTAGCGGGAGAGGTTACGAGCAGTACTTC. Translated: CASSLDRSGRGYEQYF.